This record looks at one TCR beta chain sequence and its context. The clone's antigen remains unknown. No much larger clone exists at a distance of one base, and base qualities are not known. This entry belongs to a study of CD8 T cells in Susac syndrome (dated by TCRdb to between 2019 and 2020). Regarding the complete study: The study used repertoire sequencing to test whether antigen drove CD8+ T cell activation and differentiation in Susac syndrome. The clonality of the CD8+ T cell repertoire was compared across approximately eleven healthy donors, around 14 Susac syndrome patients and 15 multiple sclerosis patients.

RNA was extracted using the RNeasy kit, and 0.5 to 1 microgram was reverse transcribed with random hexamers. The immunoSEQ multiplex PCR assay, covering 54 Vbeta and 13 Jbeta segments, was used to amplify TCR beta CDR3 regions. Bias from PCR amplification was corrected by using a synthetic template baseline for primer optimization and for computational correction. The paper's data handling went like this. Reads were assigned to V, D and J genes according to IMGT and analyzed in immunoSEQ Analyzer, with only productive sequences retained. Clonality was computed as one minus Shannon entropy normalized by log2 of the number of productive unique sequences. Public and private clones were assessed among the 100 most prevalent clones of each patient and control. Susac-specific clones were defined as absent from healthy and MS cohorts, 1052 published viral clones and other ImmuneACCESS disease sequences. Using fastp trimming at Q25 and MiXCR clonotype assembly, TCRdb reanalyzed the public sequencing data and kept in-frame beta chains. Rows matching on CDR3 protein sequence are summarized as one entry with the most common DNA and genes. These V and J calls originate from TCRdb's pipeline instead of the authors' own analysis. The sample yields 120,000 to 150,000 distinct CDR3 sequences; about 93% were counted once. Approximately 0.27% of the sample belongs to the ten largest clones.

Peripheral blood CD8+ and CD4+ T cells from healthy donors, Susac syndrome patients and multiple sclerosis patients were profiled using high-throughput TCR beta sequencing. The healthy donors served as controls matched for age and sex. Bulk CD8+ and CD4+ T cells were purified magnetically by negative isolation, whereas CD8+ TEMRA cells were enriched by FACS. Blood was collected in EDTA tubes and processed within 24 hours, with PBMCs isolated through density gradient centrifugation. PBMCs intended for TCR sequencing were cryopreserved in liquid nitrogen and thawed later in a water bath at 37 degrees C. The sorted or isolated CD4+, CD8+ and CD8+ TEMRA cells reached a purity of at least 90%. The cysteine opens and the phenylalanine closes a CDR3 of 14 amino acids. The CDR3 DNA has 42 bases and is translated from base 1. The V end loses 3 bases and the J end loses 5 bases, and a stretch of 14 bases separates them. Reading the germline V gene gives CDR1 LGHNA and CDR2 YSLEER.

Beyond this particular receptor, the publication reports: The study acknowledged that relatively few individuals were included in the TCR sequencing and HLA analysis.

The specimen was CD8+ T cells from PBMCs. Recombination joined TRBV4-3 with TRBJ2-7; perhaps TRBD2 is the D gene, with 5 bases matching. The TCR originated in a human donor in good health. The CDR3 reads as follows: CASSHWTVSDEQYF. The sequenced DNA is TGCGCCAGCAGCCACTGGACTGTCAGCGACGAGCAGTACTTC.